The rows below give T cell receptor beta chains drawn from one sample of a study of cytomegalovirus exposure and HLA in healthy donors. Assay: immunoSEQ multiplex PCR; the TCRdb copy retains only in-frame clones and omits some. The repertoire holds around 200,000 clones, with about 80% as singletons. Sequenced: PBMCs. These receptors came from a boy aged 10-17 years in good health and CMV-seronegative. CDR3s include the opening cysteine and the closing phenylalanine or tryptophan. A D gene is named only where the DNA matches it firmly. For some rows the clone size is stated as once, few or many, or as a class when expanded; others skip it.

TRBJ2-7 | TRBV7-3 | . | . | CASSLRGGYEQYF
TRBJ2-2 | TRBV19 | . | . | CASSIVAGELFF
TRBJ1-4 | TRBV5-5 | . | . | CASSLTATNEKLFF
TRBJ2-7 | TRBV6-1 | . | TRBD1 | CASSEASGTAVYEQYF
TRBJ2-7 | TRBV4-1 | few | . | CASSQGGGNEQYF
TRBJ2-7 | TRBV5-6 | . | . | CASSLLTGGPIYEQYF
TRBJ1-5 | TRBV2 | . | . | CASSEVGGNQPQHF
TRBJ1-5 | TRBV6-1 | . | TRBD1 | CASSEGGGQGAPYSNQPQHF
TRBJ2-7 | TRBV11-2 | . | . | CASSPGTGDEQYF
TRBJ2-6 | TRBV5-6 | . | . | CASSLEPYRVLSGANVLTF
TRBJ1-1 | TRBV15 | . | . | CATSRGRGGGPMNTEAFF
TRBJ1-2 | TRBV7-9 | . | . | CASSLDWSYTF
TRBJ1-1 | TRBV7-8 | . | TRBD1 | CASSLSAGGVNTEAFF
TRBJ2-7 | TRBV5-1 | . | . | CASSLAGGQIAYEQYF
TRBJ1-1 | TRBV9 | . | . | CASSVDPSPEGTEAFF
TRBJ1-2 | TRBV13 | . | TRBD1 | CASSPPGTARDGYTF
TRBJ2-7 | TRBV6-6 | . | . | CASMERASYEQYF
TRBJ1-2 | TRBV10-3 | . | . | CAISTGTIAGYTF
TRBJ1-1 | TRBV7-3 | few | . | CASSSVGGKGTEAFF
TRBJ2-2 | TRBV5-6 | . | TRBD2 | CASSLAGLNTGELFF
TRBJ2-1 | TRBV9 | once | . | CASSVSSLPGEPTTYNEQFF
TRBJ1-1 | TRBV19 | . | TRBD1 | CASSMGPGGSKAFF
TRBJ1-6 | TRBV9 | . | . | CASSGSSYNSPLHF
TRBJ2-2 | TRBV12-5 | . | TRBD2 | CASADSGRAGELFF
TRBJ2-1 | TRBV10-2 | . | . | CASGTFNEQFF
TRBJ2-1 | TRBV27 | . | . | CASSLRVRGDEQFF
TRBJ1-3 | TRBV7-8 | . | . | CASSRPTAPPPSRGDTIYF
TRBJ1-4 | TRBV6-5 | . | . | CASRGRGGEKLFF
TRBJ1-1 | TRBV11-2 | . | . | CASSPTSVGPPTEAFF
TRBJ2-2 | TRBV12-5 | . | . | CASAGLSNTGELFF
TRBJ2-7 | TRBV6-6 | . | . | CASRQAGYEQYF
TRBJ1-1 | TRBV5-1 | . | . | CASSSVTSAEAFF
TRBJ1-2 | TRBV7-6 | . | . | CASTARGFYGYTF
TRBJ2-1 | TRBV5-8 | . | . | CASSLEVGGYNEQFF
TRBJ1-2 | TRBV5-6 | . | . | CASSPQDYDRLYGYTF
TRBJ2-1 | TRBV5-4 | once | . | CASSLGSSYNEQFF
TRBJ1-5 | TRBV7-2 | . | TRBD1 | CASSPTGGMAQPQHF
TRBJ1-2 | TRBV11-2 | . | TRBD1 | CASSFSGGGDYGYTF
TRBJ1-2 | TRBV7-3 | . | . | CASSLRAEDARRYGYTF
TRBJ2-5 | TRBV6-4 | . | TRBD2 | CASSDKASGGQETQYF